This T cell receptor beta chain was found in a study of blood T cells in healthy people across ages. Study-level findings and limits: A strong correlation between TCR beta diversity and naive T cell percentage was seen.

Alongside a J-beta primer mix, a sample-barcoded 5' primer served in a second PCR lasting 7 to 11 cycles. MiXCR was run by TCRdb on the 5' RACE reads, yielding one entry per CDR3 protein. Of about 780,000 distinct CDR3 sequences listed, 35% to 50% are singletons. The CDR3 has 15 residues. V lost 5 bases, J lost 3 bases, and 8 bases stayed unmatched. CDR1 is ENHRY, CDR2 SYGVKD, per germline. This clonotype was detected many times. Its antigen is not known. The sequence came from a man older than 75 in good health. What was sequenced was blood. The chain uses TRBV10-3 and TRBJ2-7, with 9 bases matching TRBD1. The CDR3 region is CAISNPGQGGYEQYF. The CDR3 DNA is TGTGCCATCAGTAATCCGGGACAGGGAGGCTACGAGCAGTACTTC.